This is a list of T cell receptor beta chains from one sample in a study of T cells in Graves' hyperthyroidism and ophthalmopathy. TCRdb called the multiplex PCR reads again in MiXCR, with one record for every CDR3 protein. The sample yields hundreds of thousands of distinct CDR3 sequences, about 20% seen once. Sequences were obtained from blood. These receptors all come from a man aged 30 to 45 with Graves' ophthalmopathy. CDR3s include the opening cysteine and the closing phenylalanine or tryptophan. Each record gives: D gene, V gene, J gene, clone size, CDR3 protein, CDR3 DNA. A D gene is named only where the DNA matches it firmly. Size tells how often a clone was seen (once, few, many) or the class of an expanded clone, and some rows leave it out.

D: -
V: TRBV7-2
J: TRBJ1-1
size: many
CDR3: CASSLGQGMTEAFF
DNA: TGTGCCAGCAGCTTAGGTCAGGGGATGACTGAAGCTTTCTTT

D: -
V: TRBV11-2
J: TRBJ2-1
size: -
CDR3: CASSSLYNEQFF
DNA: TGTGCCAGCAGTTCCCTATACAATGAGCAGTTCTTC

D: -
V: TRBV10-3
J: TRBJ2-2
size: -
CDR3: CAIKGNTGELFF
DNA: TGTGCCATCAAAGGGAACACCGGGGAGCTGTTTTTT

D: -
V: TRBV28
J: TRBJ1-2
size: -
CDR3: CASSAGTKAYYGYTF
DNA: TGTGCCAGCAGTGCCGGGACAAAGGCATACTATGGCTACACCTTC

D: TRBD2
V: TRBV11-2
J: TRBJ2-3
size: many
CDR3: CASSWGLAGDTDTQYF
DNA: TGTGCCAGCAGCTGGGGACTAGCGGGAGACACAGATACGCAGTATTTT

D: TRBD1
V: TRBV5-1
J: TRBJ1-2
size: -
CDR3: CASSPGDRVSTGYTF
DNA: TGCGCCAGCAGCCCGGGGGACAGGGTTTCGACTGGCTACACCTTC

D: -
V: TRBV27
J: TRBJ2-3
size: once
CDR3: CASTSGSTDTQYF
DNA: TGTGCGTCGACAAGCGGTAGCACAGATACGCAGTATTTT

D: TRBD1
V: TRBV19
J: TRBJ1-1
size: -
CDR3: CASSISPGQGRTEAFF
DNA: TGTGCCAGTAGTATATCCCCGGGACAGGGGAGAACTGAAGCTTTCTTT

D: TRBD2
V: TRBV5-6
J: TRBJ2-2
size: -
CDR3: CASSLTSVLGGELFF
DNA: TGTGCCAGCAGCTTGACTAGCGTCCTGGGGGGGGAGCTGTTTTTT

D: -
V: TRBV7-3
J: TRBJ2-3
size: few
CDR3: CASSLTASEGTDTQYF
DNA: TGTGCCAGCAGCTTAACGGCTAGCGAAGGGACAGATACGCAGTATTTT

D: -
V: TRBV28
J: TRBJ1-1
size: many
CDR3: CASSNAQGRGTEAFF
DNA: TGTGCCAGCAGTAATGCCCAGGGGCGGGGCACTGAAGCTTTCTTT

D: -
V: TRBV30
J: TRBJ1-5
size: few
CDR3: CAWTPFGSNQPQHF
DNA: TGTGCCTGGACCCCGTTTGGTAGCAATCAGCCCCAGCATTTT

D: -
V: TRBV30
J: TRBJ1-1
size: many
CDR3: CAWRGTLNTEAFF
DNA: TGTGCCTGGAGGGGTACATTGAACACTGAAGCTTTCTTT

D: -
V: TRBV20-1
J: TRBJ2-3
size: -
CDR3: CSARDKWGSSTDTQYF
DNA: TGCAGTGCTAGAGATAAGTGGGGCTCTAGCACAGATACGCAGTATTTT

D: -
V: TRBV6-2/TRBV6-3
J: TRBJ1-1
size: few
CDR3: CASSREANTEAFF
DNA: TGTGCCAGCAGCAGGGAGGCGAACACTGAAGCTTTCTTT

D: -
V: TRBV13
J: TRBJ2-7
size: -
CDR3: CASSPRLEPYEQYF
DNA: TGTGCCAGCAGCCCTAGACTAGAACCCTACGAGCAGTACTTC

D: -
V: TRBV29-1
J: TRBJ2-7
size: few
CDR3: CSVEDRRRNEQYF
DNA: TGCAGCGTTGAAGATAGGCGACGGAACGAGCAGTACTTC

D: -
V: TRBV20-1
J: TRBJ1-5
size: once
CDR3: CSARTRGYQTPQHF
DNA: TGCAGTGCTAGAACAAGGGGGTATCAGACGCCCCAGCATTTT

D: -
V: TRBV20-1
J: TRBJ1-4
size: -
CDR3: CSAGSTGATNEKLFF
DNA: TGCAGTGCCGGCTCGACGGGTGCAACTAATGAAAAACTGTTTTTT

D: TRBD1
V: TRBV20-1
J: TRBJ2-2
size: -
CDR3: CSARSDRGNTGELFF
DNA: TGCAGTGCTAGGTCGGACAGGGGGAACACCGGGGAGCTGTTTTTT

D: -
V: TRBV20-1
J: TRBJ2-1
size: -
CDR3: CSARIPTGFSPNTEQFF
DNA: TGCAGTGCTAGAATTCCTACTGGATTCTCGCCGAATACGGAGCAGTTCTTC

D: TRBD2
V: TRBV6-5
J: TRBJ2-1
size: -
CDR3: CASSYNPPRTSGRGEQFF
DNA: TGTGCCAGCAGTTACAACCCCCCTCGGACTAGCGGGAGGGGCGAGCAGTTCTTC

D: TRBD1
V: TRBV14
J: TRBJ2-3
size: -
CDR3: CASSQWDSSTDTQYF
DNA: TGTGCCAGCAGCCAGTGGGACAGCAGCACAGATACGCAGTATTTT

D: TRBD2
V: TRBV15
J: TRBJ2-5
size: -
CDR3: CATSSQRTRLETQYF
DNA: TGTGCCACCAGCAGTCAACGGACTAGGCTCGAGACCCAGTACTTC

D: TRBD1
V: TRBV12-3/TRBV12-4
J: TRBJ2-2
size: -
CDR3: CASSGTGGLRITGELFF
DNA: TGTGCCAGCAGTGGGACAGGGGGTCTTCGTATCACCGGGGAGCTGTTTTTT

D: -
V: TRBV4-1
J: TRBJ1-1
size: few
CDR3: CASSQPRTEAFF
DNA: TGCGCCAGCAGCCAACCACGCACTGAAGCTTTCTTT

D: -
V: TRBV29-1
J: TRBJ2-7
size: few
CDR3: CSVRGFSYEQYF
DNA: TGCAGCGTCCGGGGCTTTTCCTACGAGCAGTACTTC

D: -
V: TRBV7-8
J: TRBJ1-6
size: many
CDR3: CASSPGMASPLHF
DNA: TGTGCCAGCAGCCCCGGGATGGCTTCACCCCTCCACTTT

D: -
V: TRBV11-2
J: TRBJ2-1
size: -
CDR3: CASSSLLGSSYNEQFF
DNA: TGTGCCAGCAGCAGCTTACTCGGGAGTTCCTACAATGAGCAGTTCTTC

D: TRBD1
V: TRBV5-1
J: TRBJ1-1
size: many
CDR3: CASSLPKGQGAFPTEAFF
DNA: TGCGCCAGCAGCTTGCCCAAGGGACAGGGCGCTTTTCCCACTGAAGCTTTCTTT

D: TRBD1
V: TRBV30
J: TRBJ2-7
size: -
CDR3: CAWSPGTGGHEQYF
DNA: TGTGCCTGGAGCCCGGGGACAGGGGGCCACGAGCAGTACTTC

D: TRBD2
V: TRBV27
J: TRBJ2-5
size: -
CDR3: CASSGRDYETQYF
DNA: TGTGCCAGCAGTGGACGGGACTATGAGACCCAGTACTTC

D: TRBD1
V: TRBV20-1
J: TRBJ1-2
size: few
CDR3: CSASMGQGRRNYGYTF
DNA: TGCAGTGCAAGCATGGGACAGGGAAGGAGGAACTATGGCTACACCTTC

D: -
V: TRBV6-1
J: TRBJ2-7
size: -
CDR3: CASSPRLDGYEQYF
DNA: TGTGCCAGCAGCCCCCGACTAGATGGCTACGAGCAGTACTTC

D: TRBD2
V: TRBV14
J: TRBJ2-3
size: -
CDR3: CASSQGTLAGVADTQYF
DNA: TGTGCCAGCAGCCAAGGGACCTTAGCGGGAGTGGCAGATACGCAGTATTTT

D: TRBD1
V: TRBV6-1
J: TRBJ1-5
size: -
CDR3: CASRRTGGEGNQPQHF
DNA: TGTGCCAGCAGACGAACAGGGGGCGAGGGCAATCAGCCCCAGCATTTT

D: TRBD1
V: TRBV18
J: TRBJ2-1
size: few
CDR3: CASSGRGTVNNEQFF
DNA: TGTGCCAGCTCAGGTAGGGGGACAGTAAACAATGAGCAGTTCTTC

D: -
V: TRBV9
J: TRBJ1-6
size: -
CDR3: CASSVVDLGSPLHF
DNA: TGTGCCAGCAGCGTAGTGGACCTTGGTTCACCCCTCCACTTT